This T cell receptor beta chain was obtained from a study of blood T cell repertoires in COVID-19. About this clone: At the DNA level, this CDR3 is encoded by other sequences in the same sample as well.

The CDR3 loop spans 14 amino acids. Germline V gene lookup returns CDR1 SGHRS and CDR2 YFSETQ. V was clipped by 2 bases and J by 2 bases; unmatched bases: 2. Profiled with immunoSEQ multiplex PCR; TCRdb holds only in-frame clones, not every one. The sample has some 170,000 clones, roughly 87% seen once; the top ten hold 1.6%. This clonotype was sampled from a woman between 50 and 59 years old with acute or convalescent COVID-19. J is TRBJ2-3 and V is TRBV5-1; 7 bases agree with TRBD1. Sequencing was performed on peripheral blood. This chain's CDR3 is CASSLGGLTDTQYF. CDR3 sequence (DNA): TGCGCCAGCAGCTTAGGGGGCCTCACAGATACGCAGTATTTT.